Following are 24 T cell receptor beta chains from one sample sequenced in a study of blood T cell repertoires in COVID-19. This table comes from immunoSEQ multiplex PCR, and its TCRdb copy is limited to in-frame clones, with some not included. The sample holds 250,000 to 300,000 clones; around 83% are singletons and the top ten take roughly 4.7%. The sequencing input was PBMCs or T cells enriched from blood (not recorded which). The receptor set was obtained from a man in his forties who had been exposed to COVID-19.

J is TRBJ2-3 and V is TRBV5-6; TRBD2 matches 8 bases. V lost 4 bases, J lost 3 bases, and 7 bases stayed unmatched. This CDR3 region has 15 residues. Looked up from germline, CDR1 is SGHDT and CDR2 is YYEEEE. CDR3 bases: TGTGCCAGCAGCCGTAGCCAGCGGGAGACAGATACGCAGTATTTT. It is translated as CASSRSQRETDTQYF.

This sequence joins TRBV3-1 (or the pseudogene TRBV3-2) and TRBJ2-3, with TRBD2 matching over 8 bases. The V gene's germline CDR1 is LGHDT and CDR2 YNNKEL (reference sequence). The CDR3 extends over 16 amino acids. V gave up 3 bases and J gave up 4 bases; unmatched junction bases: 9. CDR3 amino acids: CASSHGAGAGADTQYF. The CDR3 bases are TGTGCCAGCAGCCATGGAGCGGGAGCGGGCGCAGATACGCAGTATTTT.

V and J are TRBV6-1 and TRBJ1-3; no clear D gene. CDR1 and CDR2 from the germline V gene are MNHNS and SASEGT. Trimming cost V 2 bases and J 4 bases, with 6 bases left between them. The CDR3 has 13 residues. CDR3 amino acids: CASSETRGNTIYF. CDR3 sequence (DNA): TGTGCCAGCAGTGAAACTCGCGGAAACACCATATATTTT.

This CDR3 reads CASSPTNPGTGELFF. CDR3 nucleotide sequence: TGTGCCAGCTCACCGACAAACCCGGGGACCGGGGAGCTGTTTTTT. The chain combines TRBV18 with TRBJ2-2, with TRBD2 as a possible D gene (5 bases). Germline-derived CDR1 and CDR2 are KGHSH and LQKENI. V was clipped by 3 bases and J by 5 bases, with 13 bases between them. There are 15 residues in the CDR3. The full variable domain, rest sourced from reference TRBV18 and TRBJ2-2, is NAGVMQNPRHLVRRRGQEARLRCSPMKGHSHVYWYRQLPEEGLKFMVYLQKENIIDESGMPKERFSAEFPKEGPSILRIQQVVRGDSAAYFCASSPTNPGTGELFFGEGSRLTVL.

The gene calls are TRBV9 and TRBJ2-7, with D possibly matching TRBD1 (6 bases). Germline V gene lookup returns CDR1 SGDLS and CDR2 YYNGEE. The CDR3 length is 11 residues. Trimming removed 2 bases at V and 7 bases at J, with 7 bases between. CDR3 nucleotide sequence: TGTGCCAGCAGCGTGGGGGCGGAGCAGTACTTC. Protein sequence: CASSVGAEQYF.

V and J are TRBV20-1 and TRBJ1-1, with 7 bases aligning to TRBD1. Looked up from germline, CDR1 is DFQATT and CDR2 is SNEGSKA (reference sequence). CDR3 size: 14 residues. After removal of 3 bases from V and 7 bases from J, the junction contained 11 bases not matched to a gene. CDR3 sequence (DNA): TGCAGTGCTAGTTCGGCACAGGGGACTTATGAAGCTTTCTTT. Its translation is CSASSAQGTYEAFF.

The chain carries TRBV3-1 (or the pseudogene TRBV3-2) and TRBJ2-1; TRBD2 matches 7 bases. Unmatched junction bases numbered 8, after V lost 7 bases and J lost 8 bases. Germline assignment: CDR1 LGHDT and CDR2 YNNKEL (reference sequence). This CDR3 is 13 amino acids long. The CDR3 here is CASTRGRGDEQFF. CDR3 nucleotides: TGTGCCAGCACCCGCGGGAGAGGCGATGAGCAGTTCTTC.

V and J are TRBV5-1 and TRBJ2-1; 9 bases map to TRBD1. Germline CDR1 reads SGHRS; CDR2 reads YFSETQ. Trimming at V came to 4 bases and at J to 5 bases, leaving 10 bases not matched to a gene. This CDR3 is 16 amino acids long. DNA of the CDR3: TGCGCCAGCAGCCGGACGTCCAACAGGGGGCACAATGAGCAGTTCTTC. It is translated as CASSRTSNRGHNEQFF.

This chain links TRBV7-8 with TRBJ1-6; D is undetermined. With 6 bases removed from V and 6 bases from J, the gap between germline ends came to 15 bases. The germline V gene has CDR1 SGHVS and CDR2 FQNEAQ. The CDR3 runs 15 residues. The CDR3 reads CASRYSLSPNSPLHF. The CDR3 DNA reads as TGTGCCAGCAGATATAGCCTATCTCCTAATTCACCCCTCCACTTT.

This clone showed up just a few times. The genes are TRBV19 and TRBJ1-2; 8 bases are a match to TRBD1. With 6 bases clipped from V and 5 bases from J, the junction kept 8 bases outside the gene matches. CDR3 length: 14 amino acids. Germline CDR1 reads LNHDA; CDR2 reads SQIVND (reference sequence). The CDR3 bases are TGTGCCAGTAGCACCACAGGGGGTAGTTATGGCTACACCTTC. It specifies CASSTTGGSYGYTF.

The V gene is TRBV5-4, the J gene TRBJ2-3; tentative D call: TRBD2 (6 bases). The CDR3 has 14 residues. The germline CDR1 and CDR2 sequences are SGHNT and YYREEE (reference sequence). V lost 2 bases and J 3 bases, leaving 10 bases between the germline ends. For the CDR3, the DNA is TGTGCCAGCAGCTTAAGACTAGGGACAGATACGCAGTATTTT. Encoded protein: CASSLRLGTDTQYF.

The V and J genes are TRBV5-1 and TRBJ1-1; perhaps TRBD1 as D (6 bases). V was shortened by 2 bases and J by 4 bases, with 15 bases between the two germline ends. CDR1 is SGHRS and CDR2 is YFSETQ in the germline V gene. CDR3 length: 15 amino acids. CDR3 amino acids: CASSFGPRGFTEAFF. For the CDR3, the DNA is TGCGCCAGCAGCTTTGGGCCCAGGGGTTTCACTGAAGCTTTCTTT.

Remarks on this clone: Other DNA sequences from this sample encode an identical CDR3 as well. J is TRBJ2-5 and V is TRBV14, with TRBD1 identical over 8 bases. The V gene's germline CDR1 is SGHDN and CDR2 FVKESK. J was trimmed by 4 bases and V by 4 bases; bases with no gene match: 8. This CDR3 is 15 amino acids long. The CDR3 reads CASSLYRGSGETQYF. The CDR3 DNA sequence: TGTGCCAGCAGCCTTTACAGGGGGTCGGGAGAGACCCAGTACTTC.

This chain connects TRBV19 to TRBJ1-4, with TRBD1 matching 9 bases. Germline values: CDR1 LNHDA, CDR2 SQIVND (reference sequence). V lost 5 bases and J lost 7; bases outside the gene matches: 5. This CDR3 region has 14 residues. The CDR3 DNA sequence: TGTGCCAGTAGTGTGGGACAGGGTCGTGAAAAACTGTTTTTT. Its protein product is CASSVGQGREKLFF.

There are a few counts of this clone. The chain employs TRBV19 and TRBJ2-1; 7 bases line up with TRBD2. In germline, CDR1 is LNHDA, CDR2 SQIVND (reference sequence). Trimming at V came to 10 bases and at J to 9 bases, leaving 21 bases not matched to a gene. The CDR3 is 16 residues long. CDR3 loop: CATQPWMGSSGGEQFF. CDR3 sequence (DNA): TGTGCCACTCAACCTTGGATGGGGTCATCGGGAGGTGAGCAGTTCTTC.

This clone was seen a handful of times. This chain uses TRBV18 with TRBJ2-7, with D tentatively TRBD1 (6 bases). Germline values: CDR1 KGHSH, CDR2 LQKENI. CDR3 length: 16 amino acids. V shed 3 bases and J shed 0 bases, with 15 bases lying between them. CDR3 protein: CASSPPTGQGSYEQYF. In DNA, the CDR3 is TGTGCCAGCTCACCCCCGACAGGTCAGGGCTCCTACGAGCAGTACTTC.

The V and J genes are TRBV6-5 and TRBJ2-7; TRBD1 matches 7 bases. The CDR3 is 13 amino acids. The germline V gene has CDR1 MNHEY and CDR2 SVGAGI. J was trimmed by 4 bases and V by 9 bases; bases with no gene match: 9. The CDR3: CASSSTGSYEQYF. In DNA, the CDR3 is TGTGCCAGTTCCTCGACAGGGTCTTACGAGCAGTACTTC.

This clone was counted between two and nine times. The chain combines TRBV27 with TRBJ2-5; 9 nucleotides align to TRBD1. Germline V CDR1 and CDR2: MNHEY, SMNVEV (reference sequence). Germline trimming cut 8 bases from V and 3 bases from J; bases unmatched to any gene: 4. This CDR3 spans 13 amino acids. CDR3 coding DNA: TGTGCCAGCTCGTGGGACAGGGAAGAGACCCAGTACTTC. Translation gives CASSWDREETQYF.

V is TRBV5-4 and J is TRBJ2-7, with 9 bases matching TRBD2. The CDR3 consists of 15 residues. Germline values: CDR1 SGHNT, CDR2 YYREEE (reference sequence). V lost 3 bases, J lost 6 bases, and 10 bases stayed unmatched. CDR3 in amino acids: CASSYYSGSLGEQYF. CDR3 DNA: TGTGCCAGCAGCTATTATAGCGGGAGTCTGGGCGAGCAGTACTTC.

The CDR3 region is CASSRRVGNEQFF. DNA of the CDR3: TGTGCCAGCTCGAGGAGGGTCGGCAATGAGCAGTTCTTC. J is TRBJ2-1 and V is TRBV12-3 or TRBV12-4, with TRBD2 as a possible D gene (6 bases). V was clipped by 8 bases and J by 6 bases, with 14 bases between them. The CDR3 is 13 residues long.

This clone occurred a few times. The chain combines TRBV29-1 with TRBJ1-1, with D possibly being TRBD1 (6 bases). The CDR3 length is 13 residues. V lost 6 bases to trimming and J lost 1 base, with 12 bases between them. Germline-derived CDR1 and CDR2 are SQVTM and ANQGSEA. CDR3 DNA: TGCAGCGTCGCGGACAGTTGGAACACTGAAGCTTTCTTT. Translated: CSVADSWNTEAFF. Supplemented by reference TRBV29-1 and TRBJ1-1, the full variable domain reads SAVISQKPSRDICQRGTSLTIQCQVDSQVTMMFWYRQQPGQSLTLIATANQGSEATYESGFVIDKFPISRPNLTFSTLTVSNMSPEDSSIYLCSVADSWNTEAFFGQGTRLTVV.

This clone was found many times. The CDR3 nucleotides are TGTGCCAGCAGCTTACGGAGCGGGAACACAGATACGCAGTATTTT. It specifies CASSLRSGNTDTQYF. This sequence joins TRBV11-2 and TRBJ2-3; 7 positions match TRBD2. The CDR3 extends over 15 amino acids. Germline loops: CDR1 SGHAT, CDR2 FQNNGV. V was pared by 2 bases and J by 2 bases, with 4 bases of the junction left unmatched.

The CDR3 DNA reads TGTGCCAGCAGAGAGGGGACAGAAATTCAGCCCCAGCATTTT. It encodes CASREGTEIQPQHF. The chain links TRBV6-5 to TRBJ1-5; the match to TRBD1 covers 7 bases. V shed 6 bases and J 6 bases; nucleotides not matched to a gene: 8. This CDR3 spans 14 amino acids. Germline values: CDR1 MNHEY, CDR2 SVGAGI.

This chain uses TRBV29-1 with TRBJ1-5; 7 nucleotides agree with TRBD1. With V trimmed by 5 bases and J by 5 bases, 3 bases remained unmatched. This CDR3 contains 12 residues. Looked up from germline, CDR1 is SQVTM and CDR2 is ANQGSEA. The CDR3 sequence: CSVIQGDQPQHF. The CDR3, as DNA: TGCAGCGTTATCCAGGGGGATCAGCCCCAGCATTTT.